A single sample gave rise to the 21 T cell receptor beta chains below, sequenced in a study of blood T cell repertoires in COVID-19. This table comes from immunoSEQ multiplex PCR, and its TCRdb copy is limited to in-frame clones, with some not included. Of about 86,000 clones listed, approximately 79% are singletons. Source material: peripheral blood. The receptor set was obtained from a man in his 70s with acute or convalescent COVID-19.

The rearrangement uses TRBV28 and TRBJ2-1; D gene uncertain. Trimming removed 3 bases at V and 0 bases at J, with 6 bases between. CDR3 length: 14 amino acids. Germline CDR1 and CDR2: MDHEN and SYDVKM. The CDR3 coding sequence is TGTGCCAGCAGTTTTCGGAGCTCCTACAATGAGCAGTTCTTC. Amino acids: CASSFRSSYNEQFF.

This sequence joins TRBV28 and TRBJ2-1, with a possible D match to TRBD2 (6 bases). This CDR3 is 14 amino acids long. Per the germline V gene, CDR1 is MDHEN and CDR2 is SYDVKM. Trimming shortened V by 2 bases and J by 9 bases, and 14 bases separated the two germline ends. CDR3 protein: CASSLRGEAFEQFF. CDR3 DNA sequence: TGTGCCAGCAGTTTAAGAGGGGAGGCTTTTGAGCAGTTCTTC.

This clone was counted between two and nine times. The rearrangement joins TRBV3-1 (or the pseudogene TRBV3-2) to TRBJ1-2, with TRBD1 identical over 7 bases. The ends lost 5 bases at V and 6 bases at J; junction bases unmatched: 3. The CDR3 is made up of 12 amino acids. The germline gives CDR1 LGHDT, CDR2 YNNKEL (reference sequence). The CDR3 here is CASSYGQDGYTF. The CDR3 DNA follows: TGTGCCAGCAGCTACGGACAGGATGGCTACACCTTC.

The chain has TRBV2 and TRBJ1-5, with D perhaps TRBD1 (6 bases). The CDR3 runs 16 residues. With 6 bases removed from V and 7 bases from J, the gap between germline ends came to 22 bases. The germline V gene has CDR1 SNHLY and CDR2 FYNNEI. The CDR3 coding sequence is TGTGCCAGCAGGCAGGGGCAGGGACGTGTAGGACAGCCCCAGCATTTT. This sequence encodes CASRQGQGRVGQPQHF.

This chain uses TRBV29-1 with TRBJ2-4, with a tentative D call TRBD2 (6 bases). Trimming left V 8 bases short and J 5 bases short, with 10 bases between. CDR3 length: 11 residues. CDR1 and CDR2 (germline): SQVTM, ANQGSEA. CDR3 sequence reads: CSCGEQNIQYF. The CDR3 DNA reads TGCAGCTGCGGGGAGCAAAACATTCAGTACTTC.

The chain carries TRBV28 and TRBJ2-5; 8 bases fit TRBD1. The ends lost 5 bases at V and 6 bases at J; junction bases unmatched: 8. The CDR3 spans 14 residues. Looked up from germline, CDR1 is MDHEN and CDR2 is SYDVKM. CDR3 protein: CASSPRTGRKTQYF. CDR3 in DNA: TGTGCCAGCAGTCCGCGGACAGGGAGGAAGACCCAGTACTTC. Full variable domain (missing parts from reference TRBV28 and TRBJ2-5): DVKVTQSSRYLVKRTGEKVFLECVQDMDHENMFWYRQDPGLGLRLIYFSYDVKMKEKGDIPEGYSVSREKKERFSLILESASTNQTSMYLCASSPRTGRKTQYFGPGTRLLVL.

This chain connects TRBV18 to TRBJ2-2; D is possibly TRBD1 (6 bases). The CDR3 has 16 amino acids. The germline V gene encodes CDR1 KGHSH and CDR2 LQKENI. V was clipped by 8 bases and J by 1 base, with 17 bases between them. The CDR3 region is CASPRGRGENTGELFF. CDR3 coding DNA: TGTGCCAGCCCGAGAGGCAGGGGCGAGAACACCGGGGAGCTGTTTTTT.

This chain connects TRBV6-5 to TRBJ2-1; 13 bases map to TRBD2. Germline lookup yields CDR1 MNHEY and CDR2 SVGAGI. V trimming: 6 bases; J trimming: 9 bases; junction bases outside the gene matches: 8. The CDR3 consists of 15 residues. For the CDR3, the DNA is TGTGCCAGCAGACCTACTAGCGGGGGGGCCGGTGAGCAGTTCTTC. This translates into CASRPTSGGAGEQFF.

The chain uses TRBV27 and TRBJ2-1; a weak D match, TRBD1 (6 bases). The CDR3 sequence is 16 residues long. From germline, CDR1 is MNHEY and CDR2 SMNVEV (reference sequence). The germline V and J ends were trimmed by 0 bases and 7 bases, with 16 bases remaining between them. In DNA, the CDR3 is TGTGCCAGCAGTTTATCGCGGACAGAGGGCTTTAATGAGCAGTTCTTC. Protein sequence: CASSLSRTEGFNEQFF.

The chain couples TRBV6-5 to TRBJ2-1; 7 bases agree with TRBD2. The germline V gene has CDR1 MNHEY and CDR2 SVGAGI. The CDR3 has 14 amino acids. J lost 7 bases, V lost 0 bases, and 3 bases had no gene match. The CDR3 spells CASSYSVGGNEQFF. DNA of the CDR3: TGTGCCAGCAGTTACTCTGTGGGGGGGAATGAGCAGTTCTTC.

The chain joins TRBV24-1 to TRBJ2-7; D is possibly TRBD1 (7 bases). The V end was cut by 4 bases, the J end by 1 base, with 16 bases between. The length of the CDR3 is 16 residues. From germline, CDR1 is KGHDR and CDR2 SFDVKD. The CDR3 DNA reads TGTGCCACCAGTGACCAGGCGGCAGGGGGGTCCTACGAGCAGTACTTC. Amino acid sequence: CATSDQAAGGSYEQYF.

The chain carries TRBV5-4 and TRBJ1-6; a possible D gene is TRBD1 (5 bases). The CDR3 contains 14 residues. Germline loops: CDR1 SGHNT, CDR2 YYREEE (reference sequence). V lost 4 bases to trimming and J lost 6 bases, with 11 bases between them. The CDR3 nucleotides are TGTGCCAGCAGCCAGATGACAGTTAATTCACCCCTCCACTTT. This encodes CASSQMTVNSPLHF. Looking up the rest from reference TRBV5-4 and TRBJ1-6 gives the full variable domain: ETGVTQSPTHLIKTRGQQVTLRCSSQSGHNTVSWYQQALGQGPQFIFQYYREEENGRGNFPPRFSGLQFPNYSSELNVNALELDDSALYLCASSQMTVNSPLHFGNGTRLTVT.

The chain couples TRBV5-4 to TRBJ2-3; 7 bases are a match to TRBD1. The germline V gene has CDR1 SGHNT and CDR2 YYREEE (reference sequence). The V gene end was trimmed by 4 bases and the J gene end by 0 bases; junction bases not matched to a gene: 5. This CDR3 has 15 amino acids. The CDR3 is CASSRDRKSTDTQYF. The DNA of the CDR3 is TGTGCCAGCAGCCGGGACAGAAAAAGCACAGATACGCAGTATTTT.

The chain couples TRBV21-1 to TRBJ2-7; the D segment call TRBD1 is taken from the table without a DNA check. TRBV21-1 is designated a pseudogene. The CDR3 has 12 residues. The CDR3 reads CASREPSYEQYF. CDR3 sequence (DNA): TGTGCCAGCAGAGAACCCAGTTACGAGCAGTACTTC.

This rearrangement joins TRBV10-3 to TRBJ1-1, with D possibly matching TRBD1 (6 bases). The V gene lost 6 bases and the J gene lost 5 bases, with 16 bases spanning the gap. Germline CDR1 reads ENHRY; CDR2 reads SYGVKD. CDR3 length: 14 amino acids. CDR3 amino acids: CAIRGGHLGTEAFF. For the CDR3, the DNA is TGTGCCATCAGAGGGGGACACCTCGGAACTGAAGCTTTCTTT.

The chain is built from TRBV5-5 and TRBJ2-3, with 10 bases aligning to TRBD2. Germline lookup yields CDR1 SGHKS and CDR2 YYEKEE (reference sequence). The V gene end was trimmed by 4 bases and the J gene end by 0 bases; junction bases not matched to a gene: 2. The CDR3 totals 15 residues. CDR3 in DNA: TGTGCCAGCAGCCGACTAGCGGGTAGCACAGATACGCAGTATTTT. Translation: CASSRLAGSTDTQYF.

This chain joins TRBV24-1 and TRBJ2-1; tentative D call: TRBD1 (5 bases). CDR3 size: 11 residues. Germline V gene data show CDR1 as KGHDR and CDR2 as SFDVKD. Trimming removed 7 bases from V and 6 bases from J, with 6 bases in between. CDR3 coding DNA: TGTGCCACCAGCAGGGCCAATGAGCAGTTCTTC. Its translation is CATSRANEQFF.

The chain's CDR3 is CATRDSESYNEQFF. The CDR3, as DNA: TGTGCCACCCGAGACAGTGAATCCTACAATGAGCAGTTCTTC. The rearrangement joins TRBV24-1 to TRBJ2-1; possibly TRBD1 for D (5 bases). The CDR3 totals 14 residues. With 9 bases removed from V and 1 base from J, the gap between germline ends came to 12 bases. Germline V gene lookup returns CDR1 KGHDR and CDR2 SFDVKD.

The genes are TRBV7-9 and TRBJ1-2; 7 bases are a match to TRBD1. Per germline, CDR1 SEHNR and CDR2 FQNEAQ (reference sequence). Trimming cost V 5 bases and J 3 bases; bases outside gene matches: 9. The CDR3 runs to 15 residues. CDR3 in amino acids: CASSLERTGDYGYTF. The CDR3 DNA sequence: TGTGCCAGCAGCCTAGAGAGGACAGGAGACTATGGCTACACCTTC.

The chain uses TRBV6-5 and TRBJ1-2; 9 nucleotides agree with TRBD1. The V and J ends lost 9 bases and 7 bases, in that order; junction bases with no gene match: 6. The CDR3 sequence is 12 residues long. The V gene's germline CDR1 is MNHEY and CDR2 SVGAGI. CDR3 nucleotide sequence: TGTGCCAGTTGCACAGGGGGCATTGGCTACACCTTC. It encodes CASCTGGIGYTF.

The sample holds a few counts of this clone. This chain links TRBV21-1 with TRBJ2-6; the table's TRBD2 call for D was not verified on the DNA. TRBV21-1 is tagged as a pseudogene. The CDR3 has 11 residues. The CDR3 DNA is TGTGCGAGGGTCTGGGCCAACGTCCTGACTTTC. Translating it yields CARVWANVLTF.